These 28 T cell receptor beta chains came from one sample sequenced in a study of CD8 T cells in ankylosing spondylitis. TCRdb reprocessed the 5' RACE reads with MiXCR, giving one entry per CDR3 protein. This table holds tens of thousands of distinct CDR3 sequences, roughly 5.3% found once. The sample comprised blood, either unsorted or a sorted T cell fraction (not recorded which). The origin of the receptors is a male donor with ankylosing spondylitis or in good health (not recorded which).

The V and J genes are TRBV7-4 and TRBJ1-2; D is unclear. Germline V gives CDR1 SGHVT, CDR2 SQSDAQ. Trimming cost V 5 bases and J 8 bases, with 18 bases left between them. The CDR3 is 14 residues long. The CDR3 DNA reads TGTGCCAGCAGCCCCAGTGTGGGCTCTGGGGGCTACACCTTC. Amino acid sequence: CASSPSVGSGGYTF. The full variable domain, its missing parts supplied by reference TRBV7-4 and TRBJ1-2, is GAGVSQSPRYKVAKRGRDVALRCDSISGHVTLYWYRQTLGQGSEVLTYSQSDAQRDKSGRPSGRFSAERPERSVSTLKIQRTEQGDSAVYLCASSPSVGSGGYTFGSGTRLTVV.

This clonotype was observed at least ten times. V gene TRBV27 combines with J gene TRBJ2-5, with 7 nucleotides matching TRBD1. Germline CDR1 and CDR2: MNHEY and SMNVEV (reference sequence). J was trimmed by 3 bases and V by 5 bases; bases with no gene match: 12. This CDR3 is built from 16 residues. The CDR3, as DNA: TGTGCCAGCAGTCTCTATGAGGGGGCAAGAGAAGAGACCCAGTACTTC. Translation: CASSLYEGAREETQYF.

At least ten counts were recorded for this clonotype. The V and J genes are TRBV29-1 and TRBJ2-6; the D gene could be TRBD1 or TRBD2 (5 bases each). Germline-derived CDR1 and CDR2 are SQVTM and ANQGSEA. V was trimmed by 1 base and J by 4 bases, leaving 8 bases between them. CDR3 size: 14 residues. The DNA of the CDR3 is TGCAGCGTTGAAGCAGGGACCGGGGCCAACGTCCTGACTTTC. Translating it yields CSVEAGTGANVLTF.

This clonotype was detected ten times or more. The rearrangement links TRBV18 to TRBJ2-3; D is uncertain. The CDR3 totals 11 residues. Trimming took off 5 bases at V and 6 bases at J, with 6 bases between the two ends. From germline, CDR1 is KGHSH and CDR2 LQKENI. The CDR3 spells CASSTRDTQYF. CDR3 nucleotides: TGTGCCAGCTCAACGAGGGATACGCAGTATTTT.

V and J are TRBV6-2 or TRBV6-3 and TRBJ2-7, with D possibly being TRBD1 or TRBD2 (5 bases each). This CDR3 is 14 amino acids long. The V gene lost 6 bases and the J gene lost 1 base, with 13 bases spanning the gap. Germline V gives CDR1 MNHEY, CDR2 SVGEGT. CDR3 region: CASRRSGRSYEQYF. CDR3 coding DNA: TGTGCCAGCAGAAGGTCGGGACGGTCCTACGAGCAGTACTTC.

This clonotype appeared a few times. This may arise from a read error, as a much more abundant clone is one base away. The chain combines TRBV7-6 with TRBJ1-6; D gene unclear. This CDR3 contains 13 residues. Looked up from germline, CDR1 is SGHVS and CDR2 is FNYEAQ. The CDR3 loop is CVSSLDVNSPLHF. CDR3 in DNA: TGTGTCAGCAGCTTAGATGTTAATTCACCCCTCCACTTT.

In this sample, this clonotype turned up many times. The gene calls are TRBV28 and TRBJ2-3, with TRBD1 identical over 9 bases. V gave up 6 bases and J gave up 1 base; unmatched junction bases: 8. CDR1 is MDHEN and CDR2 is SYDVKM in the germline V gene. The CDR3 is 16 amino acids. In DNA, the CDR3 is TGTGCCAGCAGCCCCCGGGACAGGGTAGGCACAGATACGCAGTATTTT. Its protein product is CASSPRDRVGTDTQYF. Full variable domain (outside the CDR3, taken from reference TRBV28 and TRBJ2-3): DVKVTQSSRYLVKRTGEKVFLECVQDMDHENMFWYRQDPGLGLRLIYFSYDVKMKEKGDIPEGYSVSREKKERFSLILESASTNQTSMYLCASSPRDRVGTDTQYFGPGTRLTVL.

This clonotype was seen ten or more times. The V gene is TRBV28, the J gene TRBJ1-3, with no clear D. The ends were cut back, 6 bases at V and 3 bases at J, with 21 bases in the middle. The CDR3 runs to 17 residues. Germline values: CDR1 MDHEN, CDR2 SYDVKM. CDR3 coding DNA: TGTGCCAGCAGCCCCGGCCGGGGTATGAAAAGTGGAAACACCATATATTTT. Translation gives CASSPGRGMKSGNTIYF.

In this sample, this clonotype turned up many times. V is TRBV20-1 and J is TRBJ2-7; a weak D match, TRBD1 (6 bases). The V gene's germline CDR1 is DFQATT and CDR2 SNEGSKA (reference sequence). With 4 bases removed from V and 2 bases from J, the gap between germline ends came to 15 bases. The CDR3 contains 14 residues. CDR3 protein: CSAIGPGATYEQYF. Here the CDR3 DNA reads TGCAGTGCTATAGGGCCAGGGGCTACCTACGAGCAGTACTTC.

As concerns this clonotype: A read error is possible here, since a much larger clone lies one base away. The chain joins TRBV7-2 to TRBJ1-5, with no clear D. V was cut by 1 base and J by 0 bases, with 10 bases left in between. From germline, CDR1 is SGHTA and CDR2 FQGNSA. This CDR3 comprises 16 residues. Written as DNA, the CDR3 is TGTACCAGCAGCTTAGAGACAACTTATAGCAATCAGCCCCAGCATTTT. This codes for CTSSLETTYSNQPQHF.

This clonotype was counted at least ten times. The CDR3 loop reads CATIPPGRDGTGELFF. The CDR3 DNA follows: TGTGCCACTATACCGCCGGGCAGAGATGGGACCGGGGAGCTGTTTTTT. J is TRBJ2-2 and V is TRBV25-1; D is undetermined. The length of the CDR3 is 16 residues. The germline V and J ends were trimmed by 10 bases and 5 bases, with 23 bases remaining between them. The germline V gene encodes CDR1 MGHDK and CDR2 SYGVNS.

There are many counts of this clonotype. The V call is TRBV28, the J call TRBJ2-7; D tentatively reads TRBD1 or TRBD2 (6 bases each). Germline V CDR1 and CDR2: MDHEN, SYDVKM. V was pared by 3 bases and J by 5 bases, with 23 bases between. The CDR3 has 17 amino acids. The CDR3 bases are TGTGCCAGCAGTTTGAGCGATCGTTGGGGGGCGAGAAACGAGCAGTACTTC. This translates into CASSLSDRWGARNEQYF.

This clonotype was counted at least ten times. The chain links TRBV29-1 to TRBJ1-2; the D is unclear. The CDR3 covers 13 residues. Germline V gene sequence: CDR1 SQVTM, CDR2 ANQGSEA. Trimming stripped 0 bases from V and 6 bases from J, with 11 bases between. CDR3 sequence reads: CSVEDLKNNGYTF. CDR3 in DNA: TGCAGCGTTGAAGATCTGAAAAATAATGGCTACACCTTC. The full variable domain, its missing parts supplied by reference TRBV29-1 and TRBJ1-2, is SAVISQKPSRDICQRGTSLTIQCQVDSQVTMMFWYRQQPGQSLTLIATANQGSEATYESGFVIDKFPISRPNLTFSTLTVSNMSPEDSSIYLCSVEDLKNNGYTFGSGTRLTVV.

This clonotype was found many times. The chain links TRBV24-1 to TRBJ1-1; tentative D call: TRBD1 (5 bases). This CDR3 has 15 amino acids. Germline CDR1 and CDR2: KGHDR and SFDVKD. Trimming left V 7 bases short and J 3 bases short, with 17 bases between. CDR3 in amino acids: CATRDTGGDHTEAFF. CDR3 nucleotides: TGTGCCACCAGGGATACGGGAGGGGACCACACTGAAGCTTTCTTT.

The CDR3 spells CASSQDDAPPTSGGFTYEQYF. CDR3 nucleotides: TGTGCCAGCAGCCAAGATGACGCACCACCGACTAGCGGGGGGTTCACCTACGAGCAGTACTTC. This chain uses TRBV4-2 with TRBJ2-7; 13 nucleotides align to TRBD2. Germline V gene data show CDR1 as LGHNA and CDR2 as YNFKEQ. The CDR3 has 21 amino acids. The V segment lost 0 bases and the J segment 2 bases; nucleotides outside the gene matches: 16.

This clonotype was counted ten times or more. The chain employs TRBV7-9 and TRBJ1-3; D is perhaps TRBD1 (5 bases). The V gene lost 5 bases and the J gene lost 0 bases, with 14 bases spanning the gap. Per germline, CDR1 SEHNR and CDR2 FQNEAQ (reference sequence). The CDR3 loop spans 16 amino acids. The CDR3 sequence is CASSPPGLNSGNTIYF. Written as DNA, the CDR3 is TGTGCCAGCAGCCCCCCGGGACTAAACTCTGGAAACACCATATATTTT.

This clonotype was seen ten or more times. The chain couples TRBV18 to TRBJ2-7; no reliable D call. Trimming took off 2 bases at V and 7 bases at J, with 18 bases between the two ends. Germline V gene sequence: CDR1 KGHSH, CDR2 LQKENI. The CDR3 contains 15 residues. The CDR3 sequence is CASSPFGDSLTEQYF. CDR3 DNA sequence: TGTGCCAGCTCACCATTTGGAGACTCCCTCACTGAGCAGTACTTC.

This clonotype was counted at least ten times. The CDR3 DNA reads TGCAGTGCGCCCGGACAAATAATGAACACTGAAGCTTTCTTT. It translates to CSAPGQIMNTEAFF. V and J are TRBV20-1 and TRBJ1-1; possibly TRBD1 for D (5 bases). This CDR3 has 14 amino acids. Germline V gene data show CDR1 as DFQATT and CDR2 as SNEGSKA (reference sequence). Trimming left V 6 bases short and J 0 bases short, with 14 bases between.

This chain uses TRBV11-3 with TRBJ2-1, with 11 bases matching TRBD1. Germline values: CDR1 SGHNT, CDR2 YENEEA. This CDR3 region has 13 residues. Trimming at V came to 3 bases and at J to 10 bases, leaving 2 bases not matched to a gene. The chain's CDR3 is CASSLDRGREQFF. The CDR3 DNA is TGTGCCAGCAGCTTGGACAGGGGGCGAGAGCAGTTCTTC.

This clonotype showed up many times. The V gene is TRBV28, the J gene TRBJ1-1; D is undetermined. CDR1 and CDR2 from the germline V gene are MDHEN and SYDVKM. The CDR3 loop spans 14 amino acids. V dropped 1 base and J dropped 0 bases, with 6 bases sitting between them. The chain's CDR3 is CASSLLSVNTEAFF. The CDR3 DNA reads as TGTGCCAGCAGTTTATTAAGTGTGAACACTGAAGCTTTCTTT.

This clonotype was observed many times. The genes are TRBV7-8 and TRBJ1-1; D perhaps matches TRBD1 (5 bases). The CDR3 runs to 15 residues. Germline V gene lookup returns CDR1 SGHVS and CDR2 FQNEAQ. The V end lost 0 bases, the J end lost 4 bases, and 12 bases lay between the germline ends. In nucleotides, the CDR3 is TGTGCCAGCAGCTTAGCGGGGGAAGGGGCCACTGAAGCTTTCTTT. Translation gives CASSLAGEGATEAFF.

This clonotype was observed at least ten times. The chain has TRBV5-1 and TRBJ2-5; 7 positions match TRBD1. The CDR3 has 16 residues. With V trimmed by 0 bases and J by 4 bases, 9 bases remained unmatched. CDR1 is SGHRS, CDR2 YFSETQ, per germline. The CDR3: CASSLAVRTGIETQYF. DNA for the CDR3: TGCGCCAGCAGCTTGGCAGTTCGGACAGGCATAGAGACCCAGTACTTC.

This clonotype was seen at least ten times. This chain links TRBV9 with TRBJ2-1, with 8 bases that match TRBD2. The germline gives CDR1 SGDLS, CDR2 YYNGEE. The CDR3 length is 17 residues. With 0 bases clipped from V and 0 bases from J, the junction kept 5 bases outside the gene matches. The CDR3 loop reads CASSVGGAGGSYNEQFF. CDR3 coding DNA: TGTGCCAGCAGCGTAGGAGGCGCGGGGGGCTCCTACAATGAGCAGTTCTTC. The full variable domain, completed using reference TRBV9 and TRBJ2-1, is DSGVTQTPKHLITATGQRVTLRCSPRSGDLSVYWYQQSLDQGLQFLIQYYNGEERAKGNILERFSAQQFPDLHSELNLSSLELGDSALYFCASSVGGAGGSYNEQFFGPGTRLTVL.

This clonotype has ten or more counts. The J gene is TRBJ1-2, the V gene TRBV10-2; D may be TRBD1 (5 bases). The CDR3 is 14 amino acids. From germline, CDR1 is WSHSY and CDR2 SAAADI. V was clipped by 2 bases and J by 3 bases, with 10 bases between them. The CDR3 bases are TGCGCCAGCAGTGAGGGGGCAGGTTACTATGGCTACACCTTC. It codes for CASSEGAGYYGYTF.

This clonotype has at least ten counts. The V call is TRBV5-1, the J call TRBJ1-4, with D perhaps TRBD1 (5 bases). The CDR3 sequence is 15 residues long. The germline CDR1 and CDR2 sequences are SGHRS and YFSETQ. V lost 2 bases and J 4 bases, leaving 12 bases between the germline ends. Here the CDR3 reads CASSLDSSINEKLFF. Here the CDR3 DNA reads TGCGCCAGCAGCTTAGACAGCTCGATTAATGAAAAACTGTTTTTT.

This clonotype was picked up many times. This rearrangement joins TRBV25-1 to TRBJ2-5; tentatively, D is TRBD1 (6 bases). The germline V and J ends were trimmed by 4 bases and 1 base, with 10 bases remaining between them. This CDR3 is 14 amino acids long. Germline V lookup: CDR1 MGHDK, CDR2 SYGVNS. The CDR3 loop is CASSVGQIQETQYF. CDR3 bases: TGTGCCAGCAGTGTTGGACAGATCCAAGAGACCCAGTACTTC. Based on the CDR3 plus reference TRBV25-1 and TRBJ2-5, the full variable domain is EADIYQTPRYLVIGTGKKITLECSQTMGHDKMYWYQQDPGMELHLIHYSYGVNSTEKGDLSSESTVSRIRTEHFPLTLESARPSHTSQYLCASSVGQIQETQYFGPGTRLLVL.

There are many counts of this clonotype. The rearrangement uses TRBV7-9 and TRBJ1-1; unclear D gene. The germline gives CDR1 SEHNR, CDR2 FQNEAQ (reference sequence). V lost 2 bases and J 6 bases, leaving 7 bases between the germline ends. The CDR3 length is 12 residues. CDR3 sequence reads: CASSLRGSEAFF. CDR3 coding DNA: TGTGCCAGCAGCTTAAGAGGGTCTGAAGCTTTCTTT. Drawing the rest from reference TRBV7-9 and TRBJ1-1, the complete variable domain is DTGVSQNPRHKITKRGQNVTFRCDPISEHNRLYWYRQTLGQGPEFLTYFQNEAQLEKSRLLSDRFSAERPKGSFSTLEIQRTEQGDSAMYLCASSLRGSEAFFGQGTRLTVV.

V is TRBV7-2 and J is TRBJ2-5; the D gene is possibly TRBD1 (5 bases). V was cut by 5 bases and J by 1 base, with 11 bases left in between. Germline-derived CDR1 and CDR2 are SGHTA and FQGNSA. There are 14 residues in the CDR3. The CDR3, as DNA: TGTGCCAGCAGCCCCGGACAAATCCAAGAGACCCAGTACTTC. Translated: CASSPGQIQETQYF.